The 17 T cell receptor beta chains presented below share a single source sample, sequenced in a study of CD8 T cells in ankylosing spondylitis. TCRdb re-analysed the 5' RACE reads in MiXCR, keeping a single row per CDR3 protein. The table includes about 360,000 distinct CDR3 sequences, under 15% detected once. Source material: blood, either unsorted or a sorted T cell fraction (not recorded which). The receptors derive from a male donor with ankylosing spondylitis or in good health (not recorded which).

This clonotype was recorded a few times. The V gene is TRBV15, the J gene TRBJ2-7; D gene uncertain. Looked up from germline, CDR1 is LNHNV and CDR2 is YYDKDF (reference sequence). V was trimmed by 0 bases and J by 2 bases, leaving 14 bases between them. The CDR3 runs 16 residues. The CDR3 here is CATSRDYSLQPYEQYF. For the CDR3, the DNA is TGTGCCACCAGCAGAGATTACTCCCTTCAACCCTACGAGCAGTACTTC.

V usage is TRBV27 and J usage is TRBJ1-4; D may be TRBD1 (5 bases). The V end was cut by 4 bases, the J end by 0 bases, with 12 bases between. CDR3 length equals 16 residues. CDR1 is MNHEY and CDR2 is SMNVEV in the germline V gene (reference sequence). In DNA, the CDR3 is TGTGCCAGCAGTTCAGGGTTGACTGCAACTAATGAAAAACTGTTTTTT. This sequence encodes CASSSGLTATNEKLFF.

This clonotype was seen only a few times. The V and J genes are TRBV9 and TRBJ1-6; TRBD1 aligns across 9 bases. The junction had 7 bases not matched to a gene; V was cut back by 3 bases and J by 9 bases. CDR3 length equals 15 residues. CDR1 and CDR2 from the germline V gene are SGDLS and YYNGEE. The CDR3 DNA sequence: TGTGCCAGCAGCGCAACGACAGGGGGGAGTTCACCCCTCCACTTT. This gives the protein CASSATTGGSSPLHF. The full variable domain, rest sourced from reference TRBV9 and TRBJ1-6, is DSGVTQTPKHLITATGQRVTLRCSPRSGDLSVYWYQQSLDQGLQFLIQYYNGEERAKGNILERFSAQQFPDLHSELNLSSLELGDSALYFCASSATTGGSSPLHFGNGTRLTVT.

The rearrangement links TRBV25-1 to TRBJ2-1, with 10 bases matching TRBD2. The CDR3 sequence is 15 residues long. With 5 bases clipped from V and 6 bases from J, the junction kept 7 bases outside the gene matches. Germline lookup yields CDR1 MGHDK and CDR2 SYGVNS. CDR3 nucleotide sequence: TGTGCCAGCAGTATCACCGGGACTAGCGTCAATGAGCAGTTCTTC. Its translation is CASSITGTSVNEQFF.

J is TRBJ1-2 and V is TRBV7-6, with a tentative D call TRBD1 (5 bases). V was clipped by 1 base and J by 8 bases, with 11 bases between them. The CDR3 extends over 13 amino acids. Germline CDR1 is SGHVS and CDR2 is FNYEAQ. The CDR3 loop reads CASSLEGRRGYTF. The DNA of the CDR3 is TGTGCCAGCAGCTTAGAGGGGCGGCGGGGCTACACCTTC. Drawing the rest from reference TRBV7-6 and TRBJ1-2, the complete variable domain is GAGVSQSPRYKVTKRGQDVALRCDPISGHVSLYWYRQALGQGPEFLTYFNYEAQQDKSGLPNDRFSAERPEGSISTLTIQRTEQRDSAMYRCASSLEGRRGYTFGSGTRLTVV.

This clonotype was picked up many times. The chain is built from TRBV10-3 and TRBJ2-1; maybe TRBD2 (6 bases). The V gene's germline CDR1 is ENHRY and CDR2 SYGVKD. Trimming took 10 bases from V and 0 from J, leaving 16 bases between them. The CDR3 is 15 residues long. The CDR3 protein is CATGGPGSSYNEQFF. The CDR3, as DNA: TGTGCCACCGGAGGGCCGGGAAGCTCCTACAATGAGCAGTTCTTC.

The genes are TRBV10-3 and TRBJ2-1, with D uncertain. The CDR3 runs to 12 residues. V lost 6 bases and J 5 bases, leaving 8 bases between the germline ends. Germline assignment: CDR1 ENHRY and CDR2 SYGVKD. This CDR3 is CAIRGINNEQFF. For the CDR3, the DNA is TGTGCCATCAGAGGTATCAACAATGAGCAGTTCTTC.

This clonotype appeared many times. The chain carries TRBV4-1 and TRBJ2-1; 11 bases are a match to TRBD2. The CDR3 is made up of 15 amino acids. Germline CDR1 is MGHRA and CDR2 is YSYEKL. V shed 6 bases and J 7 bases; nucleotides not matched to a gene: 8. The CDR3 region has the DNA TGCGCCAGCAGTCAGACTAGCGGGATTAGTAATGAGCAGTTCTTC. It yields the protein CASSQTSGISNEQFF.

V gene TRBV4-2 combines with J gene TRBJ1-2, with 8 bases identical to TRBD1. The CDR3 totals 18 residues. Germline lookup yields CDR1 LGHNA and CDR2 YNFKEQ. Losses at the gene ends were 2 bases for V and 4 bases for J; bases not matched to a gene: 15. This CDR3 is CASSQSTGQGVISYGYTF. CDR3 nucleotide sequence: TGTGCCAGCAGCCAATCAACCGGACAGGGTGTGATTAGCTATGGCTACACCTTC.

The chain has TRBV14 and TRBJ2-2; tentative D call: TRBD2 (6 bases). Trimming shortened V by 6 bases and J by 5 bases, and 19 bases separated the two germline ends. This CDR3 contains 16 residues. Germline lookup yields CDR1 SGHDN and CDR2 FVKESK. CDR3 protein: CASRPGGTTVTGELFF. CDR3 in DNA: TGTGCCAGCAGGCCCGGAGGGACGACCGTAACCGGGGAGCTGTTTTTT.

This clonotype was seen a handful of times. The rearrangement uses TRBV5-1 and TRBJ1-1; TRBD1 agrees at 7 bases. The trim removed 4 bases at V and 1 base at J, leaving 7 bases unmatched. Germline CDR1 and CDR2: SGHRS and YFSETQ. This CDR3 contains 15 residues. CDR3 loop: CASSPRTGSNTEAFF. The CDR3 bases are TGCGCCAGCAGCCCTCGGACAGGTTCGAACACTGAAGCTTTCTTT.

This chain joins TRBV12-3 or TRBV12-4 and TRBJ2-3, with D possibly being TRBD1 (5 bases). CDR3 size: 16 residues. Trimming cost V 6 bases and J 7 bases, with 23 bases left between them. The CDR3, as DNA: TGTGCCAGCAGGCTTCGTGCGGCAGGGCGCAATTATACGCAGTATTTT. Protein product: CASRLRAAGRNYTQYF.

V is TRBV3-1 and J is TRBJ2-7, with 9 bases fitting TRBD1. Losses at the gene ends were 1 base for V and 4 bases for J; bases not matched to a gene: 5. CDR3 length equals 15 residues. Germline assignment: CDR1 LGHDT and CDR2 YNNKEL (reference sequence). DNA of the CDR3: TGTGCCAGCAGCCAAGCGACAGGGGGGCAATACGAGCAGTACTTC. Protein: CASSQATGGQYEQYF.

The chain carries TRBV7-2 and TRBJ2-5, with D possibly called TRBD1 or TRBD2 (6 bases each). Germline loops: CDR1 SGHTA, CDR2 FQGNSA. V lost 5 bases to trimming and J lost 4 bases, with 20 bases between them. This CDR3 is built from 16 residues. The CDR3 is CASSQVGGSSAETQYF. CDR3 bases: TGTGCCAGCAGCCAGGTCGGGGGCTCCTCAGCAGAGACCCAGTACTTC.

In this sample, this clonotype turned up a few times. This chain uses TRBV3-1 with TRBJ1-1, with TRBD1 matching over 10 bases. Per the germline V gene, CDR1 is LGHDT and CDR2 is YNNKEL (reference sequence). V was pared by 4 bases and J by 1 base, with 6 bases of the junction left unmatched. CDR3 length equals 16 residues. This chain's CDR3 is CASSPYDRGQNTEAFF. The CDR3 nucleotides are TGTGCCAGCAGCCCCTATGACAGGGGGCAGAACACTGAAGCTTTCTTT. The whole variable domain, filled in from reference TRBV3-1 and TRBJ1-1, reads DTAVSQTPKYLVTQMGNDKSIKCEQNLGHDTMYWYKQDSKKFLKIMFSYNNKELIINETVPNRFSPKSPDKAHLNLHINSLELGDSAVYFCASSPYDRGQNTEAFFGQGTRLTVV.

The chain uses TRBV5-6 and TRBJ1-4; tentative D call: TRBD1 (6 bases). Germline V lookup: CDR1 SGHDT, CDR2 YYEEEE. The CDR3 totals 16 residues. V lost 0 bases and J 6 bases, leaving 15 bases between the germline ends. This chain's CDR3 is CASSLASRGDDEKLFF. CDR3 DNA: TGTGCCAGCAGCTTGGCCAGCAGGGGCGACGATGAAAAACTGTTTTTT.

Here the CDR3 DNA reads TGTGCCAGCAGTTATCAGACAGAGAGCAATGAGCAGTTCTTC. Translating gives CASSYQTESNEQFF. The rearrangement uses TRBV6-5 and TRBJ2-1; tentative D call: TRBD1 (5 bases). CDR1 is MNHEY, CDR2 SVGAGI, per germline. V was cut by 3 bases and J by 6 bases, with 12 bases left in between. The CDR3 totals 14 residues.